The text below deals with one TCR beta chain. Its antigen is currently unknown. These data come from a study of T cell repertoires in cytomegalovirus infection. Across the study: In the study, CMV epitopes included recently identified HLA-C-restricted and well-studied HLA-B-restricted ones. CMV infection together with matching HLA type was indicated by public TCR beta signatures.

TCRdb re-called the reads with MiXCR, one entry per CDR3 protein. The data contain 450,000 to 600,000 distinct CDR3 sequences, about 33% of them singletons. Study-level findings and limits: Across the ex vivo response, the dominant clonotypes were HLA-C-restricted CMV-specific TCR beta clonotypes. Based on cumulative public TCR beta family frequency, carriers of CMV plus the relevant HLA were identified.

CDR1 and CDR2 (germline): LNHDA, SQIVND (reference sequence). V was pared by 10 bases and J by 4 bases, with 11 bases between. CDR3 length equals 13 residues. Source: cultured PBMCs, taken from culture after CMV antigen stimulation. This sequence joins TRBV19 and TRBJ2-6; a possible D gene is TRBD1 (6 bases). The TCR was taken from a human donor in good health (CMV status not recorded). Some clones in this sample may be carry-over from other donors' samples. CDR3 nucleotide sequence: TGTGCCACCACAGGGACCGGGGCCAACGTCCTGACTTTC. Encoded protein: CATTGTGANVLTF. The variable domain in full, with the rest retrieved from reference TRBV19 and TRBJ2-6, is DGGITQSPKYLFRKEGQNVTLSCEQNLNHDAMYWYRQDPGQGLRLIYYSQIVNDFQKGDIAEGYSVSREKKESFPLTVTSAQKNPTAFYLCATTGTGANVLTFGAGSRLTVL.